Sequencing of this T cell receptor (beta chain) was carried out in a study of shared clonotypes between healthy human individuals. As for the study in general: Plates per donor: three CD4 naive, three CD4 memory, two CD8 naive, one CD8 memory.

Points from the study as a whole: The genetic and exposure-history diversity represented was limited by few donors.

The length of the CDR3 is 14 residues. Germline V gene lookup returns CDR1 SQVTM and CDR2 ANQGSEA. After removal of 8 bases from V and 4 bases from J, the junction contained 11 bases not matched to a gene. Positive CCR7 selection of CD45RO-negative cells yielded the naive CD8 cells, and terminally differentiated effector memory CD45RA+ cells were excluded. The data were produced by immunoSEQ multiplex PCR, yet TCRdb's version contains in-frame clones alone and is incomplete. The sample has about 2,100,000 clones, roughly 91% seen once; the top ten hold over 1.5%. In the case of this clone: What it recognizes is unknown.

The specimen sequenced was naive CD8+ T cells from PBMCs. The sequence was obtained from a man between 18 and 35 years old in good health. Some clones in this sample may be carry-over from other donors' samples. The V call is TRBV29-1, the J call TRBJ2-3; 8 bases line up with TRBD2. The CDR3 DNA follows: TGCAGCCCGAGGATACTAGCGGTTTCAGATACGCAGTATTTT. It specifies CSPRILAVSDTQYF.